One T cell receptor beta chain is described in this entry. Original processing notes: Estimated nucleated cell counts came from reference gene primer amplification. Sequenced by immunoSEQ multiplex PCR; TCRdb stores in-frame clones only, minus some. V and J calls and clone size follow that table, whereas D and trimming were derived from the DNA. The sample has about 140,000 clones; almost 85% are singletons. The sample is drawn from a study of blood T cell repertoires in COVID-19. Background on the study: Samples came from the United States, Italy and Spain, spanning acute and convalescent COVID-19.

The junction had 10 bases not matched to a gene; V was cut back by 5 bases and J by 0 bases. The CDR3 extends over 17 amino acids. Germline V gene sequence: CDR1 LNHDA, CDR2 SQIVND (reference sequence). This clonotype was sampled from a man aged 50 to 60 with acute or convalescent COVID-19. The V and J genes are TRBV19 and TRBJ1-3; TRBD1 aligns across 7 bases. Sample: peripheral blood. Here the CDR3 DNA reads TGTGCCAGTAGTGAAGACGGACAGGCGCGCTCTGGAAACACCATATATTTT. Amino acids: CASSEDGQARSGNTIYF.